The entry below gives a single TCR beta chain sequence along with its context. Antigen specificity is unknown. Use of 60 Vbeta and 13 Jbeta primers characterized the PCR. Method: immunoSEQ multiplex PCR; TCRdb's copy keeps in-frame clones and lacks some. The table shows roughly 120,000 clones, with 82% occurring only once. This sample was included in a study of cytomegalovirus exposure and HLA in healthy donors. Overall study results and limits: The authors assumed roughly uniform sequencing depth across donors for presence/absence analyses. CMV antigen specificity of a few CMV-associated chains was confirmed in vitro.

Although they were nominally healthy when sampled, donors likely had unrecorded immune exposures. V was trimmed by 3 bases and J by 5 bases, leaving 23 bases between them. The germline CDR1 and CDR2 sequences are SGHDT and YYEEEE. The CDR3 runs 17 residues. The TCR comes from a woman aged 18 to 35 in good health and CMV-seronegative. The V call is TRBV5-6, the J call TRBJ2-5; D may be TRBD2 (5 bases). The sample was PBMCs. In nucleotides, the CDR3 is TGTGCCAGCAGCTCAACTCCCTTATGGACTGGTGAGGAGACCCAGTACTTC. Residues: CASSSTPLWTGEETQYF.